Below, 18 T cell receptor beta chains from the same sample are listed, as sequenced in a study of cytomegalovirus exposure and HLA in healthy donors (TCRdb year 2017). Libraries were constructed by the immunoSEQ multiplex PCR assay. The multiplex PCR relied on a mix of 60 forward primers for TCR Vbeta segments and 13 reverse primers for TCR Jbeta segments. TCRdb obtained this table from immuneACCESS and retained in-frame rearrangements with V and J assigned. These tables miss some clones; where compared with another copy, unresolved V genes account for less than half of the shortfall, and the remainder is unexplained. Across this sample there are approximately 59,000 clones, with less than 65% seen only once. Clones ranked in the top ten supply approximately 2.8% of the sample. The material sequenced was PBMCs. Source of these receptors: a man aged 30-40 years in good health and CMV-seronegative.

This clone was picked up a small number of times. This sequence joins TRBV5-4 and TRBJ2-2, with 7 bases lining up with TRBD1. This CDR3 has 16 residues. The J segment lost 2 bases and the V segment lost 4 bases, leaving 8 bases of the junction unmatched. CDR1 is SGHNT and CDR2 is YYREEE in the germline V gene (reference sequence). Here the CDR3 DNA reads TGTGCCAGCAGCACCCCCTACAGGGGTAACACCGGGGAGCTGTTTTTT. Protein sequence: CASSTPYRGNTGELFF.

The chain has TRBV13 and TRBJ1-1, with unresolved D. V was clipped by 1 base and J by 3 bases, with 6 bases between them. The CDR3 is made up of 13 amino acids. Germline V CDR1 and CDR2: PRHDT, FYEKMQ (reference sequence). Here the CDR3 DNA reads TGTGCCAGCAGCTTAGCCCAGGACACTGAAGCTTTCTTT. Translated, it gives CASSLAQDTEAFF.

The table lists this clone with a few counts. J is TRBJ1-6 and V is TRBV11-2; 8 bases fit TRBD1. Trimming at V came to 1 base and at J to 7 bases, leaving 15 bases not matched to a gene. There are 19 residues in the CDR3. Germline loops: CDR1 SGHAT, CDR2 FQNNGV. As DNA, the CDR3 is TGTGCCAGCAGCTTAGGAAGCTGGGACAGGTTAACCCAGAATTCACCCCTCCACTTT. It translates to CASSLGSWDRLTQNSPLHF. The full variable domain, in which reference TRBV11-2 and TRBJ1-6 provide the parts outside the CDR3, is EAGVAQSPRYKIIEKRQSVAFWCNPISGHATLYWYQQILGQGPKLLIQFQNNGVVDDSQLPKDRFSAERLKGVDSTLKIQPAKLEDSAVYLCASSLGSWDRLTQNSPLHFGNGTRLTVT.

CDR3 in DNA: TGTGCCAGCAGTATGGACAGGGCCATAGAAAAACTGTTTTTT. Residues: CASSMDRAIEKLFF. This chain uses TRBV7-9 with TRBJ1-4; TRBD1 aligns across 8 bases. J was trimmed by 8 bases and V by 6 bases; bases with no gene match: 8. In germline, CDR1 is SEHNR, CDR2 FQNEAQ (reference sequence). CDR3 length equals 14 residues.

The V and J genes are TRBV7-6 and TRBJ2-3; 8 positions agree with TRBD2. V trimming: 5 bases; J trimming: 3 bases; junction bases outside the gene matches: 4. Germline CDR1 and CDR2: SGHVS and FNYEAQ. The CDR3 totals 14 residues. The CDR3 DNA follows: TGTGCCAGCAGCCGAGCGGGGGAGACAGATACGCAGTATTTT. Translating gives CASSRAGETDTQYF.

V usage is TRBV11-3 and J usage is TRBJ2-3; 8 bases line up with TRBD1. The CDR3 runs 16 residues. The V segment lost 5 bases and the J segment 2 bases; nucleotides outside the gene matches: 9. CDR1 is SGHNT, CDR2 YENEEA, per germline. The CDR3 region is CASSPGQGMATDTQYF. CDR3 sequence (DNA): TGTGCCAGCAGCCCTGGACAGGGAATGGCCACAGATACGCAGTATTTT.

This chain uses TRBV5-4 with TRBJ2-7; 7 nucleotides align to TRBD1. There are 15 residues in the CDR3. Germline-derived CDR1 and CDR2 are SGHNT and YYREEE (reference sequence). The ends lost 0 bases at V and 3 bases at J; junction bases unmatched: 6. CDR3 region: CASSLVRDSFYEQYF. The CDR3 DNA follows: TGTGCCAGCAGCTTGGTCCGGGACAGTTTCTACGAGCAGTACTTC.

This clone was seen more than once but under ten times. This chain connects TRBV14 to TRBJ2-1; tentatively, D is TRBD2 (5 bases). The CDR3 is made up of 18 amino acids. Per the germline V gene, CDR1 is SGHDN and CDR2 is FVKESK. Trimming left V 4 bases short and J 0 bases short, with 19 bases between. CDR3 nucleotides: TGTGCCAGCAGCCCCCCAGCGGAACGGTTCAGCTCCTACAATGAGCAGTTCTTC. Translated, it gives CASSPPAERFSSYNEQFF.

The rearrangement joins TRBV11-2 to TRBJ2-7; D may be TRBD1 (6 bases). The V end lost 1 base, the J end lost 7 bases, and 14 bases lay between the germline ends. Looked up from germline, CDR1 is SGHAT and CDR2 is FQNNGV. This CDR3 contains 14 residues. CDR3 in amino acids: CASSLGIRGDEQYF. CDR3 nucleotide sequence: TGTGCCAGCAGCTTAGGGATCAGGGGTGATGAGCAGTACTTC.

The CDR3 spells CASRQTSGTLYQETQYF. Written as DNA, the CDR3 is TGCGCCAGCAGACAAACTAGCGGGACCTTGTACCAAGAGACCCAGTACTTC. The rearrangement links TRBV5-1 to TRBJ2-5; 10 nucleotides match TRBD2. Germline CDR1 reads SGHRS; CDR2 reads YFSETQ. V was clipped by 5 bases and J by 0 bases; unmatched bases: 10. CDR3 size: 17 residues. The full variable domain, in which reference TRBV5-1 and TRBJ2-5 provide the parts outside the CDR3, is KAGVTQTPRYLIKTRGQQVTLSCSPISGHRSVSWYQQTPGQGLQFLFEYFSETQRNKGNFPGRFSGRQFSNSRSEMNVSTLELGDSALYLCASRQTSGTLYQETQYFGPGTRLLVL.

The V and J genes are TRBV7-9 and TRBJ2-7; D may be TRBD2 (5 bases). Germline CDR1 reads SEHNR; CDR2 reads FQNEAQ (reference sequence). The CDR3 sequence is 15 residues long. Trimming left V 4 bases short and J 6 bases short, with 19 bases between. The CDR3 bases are TGTGCCAGCAGCTCCCTTAACGCTATTGCGGGCGAGCAGTACTTC. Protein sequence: CASSSLNAIAGEQYF.

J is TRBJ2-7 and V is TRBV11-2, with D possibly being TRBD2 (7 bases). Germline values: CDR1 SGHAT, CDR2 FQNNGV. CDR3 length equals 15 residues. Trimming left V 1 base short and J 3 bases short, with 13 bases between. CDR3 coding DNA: TGTGCCAGCAGCTTAGTGGCGGGGGCTGACTACGAGCAGTACTTC. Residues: CASSLVAGADYEQYF.

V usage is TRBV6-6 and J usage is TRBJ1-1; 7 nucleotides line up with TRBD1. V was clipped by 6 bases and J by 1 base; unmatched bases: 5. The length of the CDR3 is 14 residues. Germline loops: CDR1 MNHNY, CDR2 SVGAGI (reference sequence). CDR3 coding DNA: TGTGCCAGCAGACAAAGGACAGGGAACACTGAAGCTTTCTTT. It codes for CASRQRTGNTEAFF.

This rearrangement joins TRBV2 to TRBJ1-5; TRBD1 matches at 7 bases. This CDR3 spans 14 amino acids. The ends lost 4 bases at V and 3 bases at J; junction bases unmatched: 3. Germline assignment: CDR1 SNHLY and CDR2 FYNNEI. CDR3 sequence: CASSATGINQPQHF. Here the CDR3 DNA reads TGTGCCAGCAGTGCGACAGGGATCAATCAGCCCCAGCATTTT.

The chain's CDR3 is CASSANRAGQPQHF. CDR3 bases: TGTGCCAGTAGTGCAAACAGGGCCGGTCAGCCCCAGCATTTT. This sequence joins TRBV19 and TRBJ1-5; the D gene is possibly TRBD1 (6 bases). CDR3 length: 14 amino acids. CDR1 is LNHDA and CDR2 is SQIVND in the germline V gene (reference sequence). The germline V and J ends were trimmed by 5 bases and 6 bases, with 14 bases remaining between them.

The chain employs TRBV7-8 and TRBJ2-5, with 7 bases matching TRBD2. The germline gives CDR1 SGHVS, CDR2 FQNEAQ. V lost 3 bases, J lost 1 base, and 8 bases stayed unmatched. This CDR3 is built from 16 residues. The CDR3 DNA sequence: TGTGCCAGCAGCTTTGTTGTAGCGGGCCTCCAAGAGACCCAGTACTTC. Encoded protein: CASSFVVAGLQETQYF.

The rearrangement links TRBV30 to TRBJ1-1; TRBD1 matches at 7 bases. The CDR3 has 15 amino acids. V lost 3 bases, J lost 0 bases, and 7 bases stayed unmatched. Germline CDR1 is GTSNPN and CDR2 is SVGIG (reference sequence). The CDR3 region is CAWSPGGHMNTEAFF. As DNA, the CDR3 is TGTGCCTGGAGCCCAGGGGGACACATGAACACTGAAGCTTTCTTT.

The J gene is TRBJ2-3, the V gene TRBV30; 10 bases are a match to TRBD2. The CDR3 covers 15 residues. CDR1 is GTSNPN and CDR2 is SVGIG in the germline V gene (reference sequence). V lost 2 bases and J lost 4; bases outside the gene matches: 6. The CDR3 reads CAWSSGLAEADTQYF. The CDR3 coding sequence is TGTGCCTGGAGTTCAGGACTAGCGGAAGCAGATACGCAGTATTTT.